This T cell receptor beta chain emerged from a study of preoperative IRX-2 immunotherapy in early breast cancer. The treatment is: preoperative locoregional IRX-2 cytokine immunotherapy. CDR3 length: 17 amino acids. In germline, CDR1 is SGHNT, CDR2 YENEEA. The protocol was immunoSEQ multiplex PCR, while the TCRdb copy is restricted to in-frame clones and leaves out a portion. The table lists over 25,000 clones, about 68% of them singletons. A remark on this clone: One end of the junction is discordant with germline, which a read error may explain.

The rearrangement joins TRBV11-3 to TRBJ2-2, with D uncertain. The sequence derives from a human donor with breast cancer. Sequencing was performed on lymph node tissue, taken after IRX-2 immunotherapy. The CDR3 coding sequence is TGTGCTAGCAGCTTTTTGGCAGGCTCCGGCGGCACCGGGGAGCTGTTTTTT. Protein: CASSFLAGSGGTGELFF.